One sample yielded the 20 T cell receptor beta chains listed below, sequenced in a study of blood T cell repertoires in COVID-19. Using immunoSEQ multiplex PCR, the repertoire was profiled, and TCRdb retains in-frame clones only, with some absent. This table has roughly 240,000 clones, 82% appearing once. Specimen: peripheral blood. Receptors originate from a woman in her 70s with acute or convalescent COVID-19.

This chain links TRBV10-2 with TRBJ1-4; weak D call: TRBD1 (5 bases). V was trimmed by 3 bases and J by 6 bases, leaving 17 bases between them. This CDR3 is built from 16 residues. CDR1 and CDR2 (germline): WSHSY, SAAADI. CDR3 sequence: CASSDSGLGGDEKLFF. The CDR3 DNA is TGCGCCAGCAGTGACTCTGGCCTTGGGGGGGATGAAAAACTGTTTTTT.

In regard to this clone: Other DNA sequences in the same sample also yield this CDR3. The V and J genes are TRBV3-1 (or the pseudogene TRBV3-2) and TRBJ2-1; 11 nucleotides match TRBD2. The CDR3 is 15 amino acids. Germline lookup yields CDR1 LGHDT and CDR2 YNNKEL (reference sequence). After removal of 4 bases from V and 2 bases from J, the junction contained 1 base not matched to a gene. CDR3 bases: TGTGCCAGCAGCCCGACTAGCGGGGCCTACAATGAGCAGTTCTTC. The encoded protein is CASSPTSGAYNEQFF.

The chain couples TRBV3-1 (or the pseudogene TRBV3-2) to TRBJ2-7, with 11 bases matching TRBD2. The CDR3 consists of 14 residues. In germline, CDR1 is LGHDT, CDR2 YNNKEL (reference sequence). Trimming removed 5 bases from V and 5 bases from J; junction bases left unmatched: 5. DNA of the CDR3: TGTGCCAGCAGCGAGACTAGCGGGGTTAACGAGCAGTACTTC. This codes for CASSETSGVNEQYF.

The chain joins TRBV6-5 to TRBJ2-7; D is undetermined. V lost 7 bases to trimming and J lost 6 bases, with 16 bases between them. This CDR3 is 13 amino acids long. Germline loops: CDR1 MNHEY, CDR2 SVGAGI. CDR3 DNA sequence: TGTGCCAGCAAAGCCCTCGTTTCGTCCGAGCAGTACTTC. It is translated as CASKALVSSEQYF.

This sequence joins TRBV6-2 or TRBV6-3 and TRBJ1-2, with 8 nucleotides matching TRBD1. V shed 5 bases, J shed 0 bases, and the junction held 2 bases outside the gene matches. The CDR3 loop spans 14 amino acids. CDR1 MNHEY and CDR2 SVGEGT come from the germline V gene. CDR3 bases: TGTGCCAGCAGTGGACAGGGAACTAACTATGGCTACACCTTC. The encoded protein is CASSGQGTNYGYTF.

The V gene is TRBV11-2, the J gene TRBJ2-7, with D possibly matching TRBD2 (5 bases). The V and J ends lost 2 bases and 3 bases respectively, with 11 bases between them. The CDR3 runs to 14 residues. CDR1 and CDR2 from the germline V gene are SGHAT and FQNNGV. The CDR3 reads CASSLSTGIYEQYF. DNA for the CDR3: TGTGCCAGCAGCTTAAGTACGGGGATCTACGAGCAGTACTTC.

This chain links TRBV13 with TRBJ2-7, with D maybe TRBD2 (6 bases). Trimming shortened V by 0 bases and J by 3 bases, and 6 bases separated the two germline ends. The CDR3 spans 13 residues. CDR1 is PRHDT and CDR2 is FYEKMQ in the germline V gene (reference sequence). CDR3 protein: CASSLGGGYEQYF. The CDR3 coding sequence is TGTGCCAGCAGCTTAGGCGGGGGCTACGAGCAGTACTTC.

The rearrangement uses TRBV28 and TRBJ1-3; D perhaps matches TRBD1 (6 bases). The germline gives CDR1 MDHEN, CDR2 SYDVKM. Between the trimmed V and J ends, which lost 5 bases and 4 bases, there was a span of 15 bases. The CDR3 loop spans 15 amino acids. Here the CDR3 reads CASSVLGARGNTIYF. The CDR3 bases are TGTGCCAGCAGTGTGTTGGGGGCGAGGGGAAACACCATATATTTT.

The J gene is TRBJ1-6, the V gene TRBV28, with TRBD1 as a possible D gene (5 bases). Trimming left V 5 bases short and J 9 bases short, with 14 bases between. Germline assignment: CDR1 MDHEN and CDR2 SYDVKM. The CDR3 is 14 residues long. This CDR3 reads CASSQIRDSSPLHF. For the CDR3, the DNA is TGTGCCAGCAGTCAAATCAGGGATAGTTCACCCCTCCACTTT.

This clone was found once. The gene calls are TRBV10-3 and TRBJ2-3; TRBD2 matches at 9 bases. The trim removed 1 base at V and 2 bases at J, leaving 4 bases unmatched. CDR1 ENHRY and CDR2 SYGVKD come from the germline V gene. The CDR3 length is 16 residues. The CDR3 loop reads CAISEWASGVTDTQYF. Written as DNA, the CDR3 is TGTGCCATCAGTGAGTGGGCTAGCGGGGTCACAGATACGCAGTATTTT.

This clone was found a few times. The V and J genes are TRBV12-3 or TRBV12-4 and TRBJ1-5; D might be TRBD1 (5 bases). Trimming took 6 bases from V and 6 from J, leaving 9 bases between them. This CDR3 is built from 12 residues. CDR3 coding DNA: TGTGCCAGCAGGATGACAGTTCAGCCCCAGCATTTT. Its protein is CASRMTVQPQHF.

The chain recombines TRBV5-1 with TRBJ2-3; D might be TRBD1 (5 bases). CDR3 size: 15 residues. Trimming removed 4 bases at V and 0 bases at J, with 12 bases between. Germline CDR1 SGHRS, CDR2 YFSETQ. The CDR3 DNA reads TGCGCCAGCAGCGACAGACGCACCAGCACAGATACGCAGTATTTT. Its protein is CASSDRRTSTDTQYF.

CDR3 residues: CAISEVSGGVQPQHF. DNA of the CDR3: TGTGCCATCAGTGAGGTCTCAGGGGGCGTTCAGCCCCAGCATTTT. The rearrangement uses TRBV10-3 and TRBJ1-5; 8 bases are shared with TRBD1. This CDR3 is built from 15 residues. Looked up from germline, CDR1 is ENHRY and CDR2 is SYGVKD. J gave up 6 bases and V 2 bases, and 6 bases lay outside the gene matches.

This chain connects TRBV10-3 to TRBJ2-5; 7 nucleotides agree with TRBD1. The V gene end was trimmed by 6 bases and the J gene end by 2 bases; junction bases not matched to a gene: 6. Germline V gene sequence: CDR1 ENHRY, CDR2 SYGVKD. This CDR3 spans 14 amino acids. DNA of the CDR3: TGTGCCATCAGCTCGGGACAGCCTCAAGAGACCCAGTACTTC. It is translated as CAISSGQPQETQYF.

With respect to this clone: Other DNA sequences of this sample code for an identical CDR3. The rearrangement joins TRBV29-1 to TRBJ1-5; 10 nucleotides line up with TRBD1. The germline gives CDR1 SQVTM, CDR2 ANQGSEA. CDR3 length: 12 amino acids. J lost 7 bases, V lost 7 bases, and 4 bases had no gene match. This chain's CDR3 is CSAGTGDQPQHF. In nucleotides, the CDR3 is TGCAGCGCGGGGACAGGGGACCAGCCCCAGCATTTT.

The V gene is TRBV28, the J gene TRBJ2-7; 7 bases fit TRBD1. CDR3 length: 15 amino acids. After removal of 2 bases from V and 4 bases from J, the junction contained 8 bases not matched to a gene. The germline gives CDR1 MDHEN, CDR2 SYDVKM. The CDR3 is CASSLRQGDIYEQYF. CDR3 in DNA: TGTGCCAGCAGTTTAAGGCAGGGGGACATTTACGAGCAGTACTTC.

This clone has only a few counts. This same CDR3 is encoded by further DNA sequences in the sample. J is TRBJ2-7 and V is TRBV5-1, with 12 bases aligning to TRBD1. CDR1 is SGHRS and CDR2 is YFSETQ in the germline V gene. This CDR3 is built from 14 residues. V shed 3 bases, J shed 7 bases, and the junction held 5 bases outside the gene matches. Here the CDR3 DNA reads TGCGCCAGCAGCTCGGGACAGGGGGCTGGAGAGCAGTACTTC. Protein sequence: CASSSGQGAGEQYF. Using reference TRBV5-1 and TRBJ2-7 for the parts outside the CDR3, the full variable domain is KAGVTQTPRYLIKTRGQQVTLSCSPISGHRSVSWYQQTPGQGLQFLFEYFSETQRNKGNFPGRFSGRQFSNSRSEMNVSTLELGDSALYLCASSSGQGAGEQYFGPGTRLTVT.

The gene calls are TRBV28 and TRBJ2-2; D is perhaps TRBD2 (6 bases). The germline gives CDR1 MDHEN, CDR2 SYDVKM. The CDR3 is 16 amino acids. V was trimmed by 2 bases and J by 1 base, leaving 11 bases between them. The CDR3 loop reads CASSLSGGRNTGELFF. Here the CDR3 DNA reads TGTGCCAGCAGTTTAAGTGGAGGGAGGAACACCGGGGAGCTGTTTTTT.

The J gene is TRBJ2-3, the V gene TRBV15; D is possibly TRBD2 (5 bases). This CDR3 is 17 amino acids long. V lost 3 bases and J lost 4, with 20 bases in between. Germline CDR1 is LNHNV and CDR2 is YYDKDF (reference sequence). CDR3 coding DNA: TGTGCCACCAGCAGGACGCGGTCGGGGATGATGGCAGATACGCAGTATTTT. The encoded protein is CATSRTRSGMMADTQYF.

V gene TRBV7-9 combines with J gene TRBJ2-3; 7 bases fit TRBD1. Per germline, CDR1 SEHNR and CDR2 FQNEAQ (reference sequence). The CDR3 is made up of 15 amino acids. V shed 1 base, J shed 6 bases, and the junction held 7 bases outside the gene matches. The CDR3 DNA follows: TGTGCCAGCAGCTTAGGGCCAGGGGGTACGGATACGCAGTATTTT. The encoded protein is CASSLGPGGTDTQYF.